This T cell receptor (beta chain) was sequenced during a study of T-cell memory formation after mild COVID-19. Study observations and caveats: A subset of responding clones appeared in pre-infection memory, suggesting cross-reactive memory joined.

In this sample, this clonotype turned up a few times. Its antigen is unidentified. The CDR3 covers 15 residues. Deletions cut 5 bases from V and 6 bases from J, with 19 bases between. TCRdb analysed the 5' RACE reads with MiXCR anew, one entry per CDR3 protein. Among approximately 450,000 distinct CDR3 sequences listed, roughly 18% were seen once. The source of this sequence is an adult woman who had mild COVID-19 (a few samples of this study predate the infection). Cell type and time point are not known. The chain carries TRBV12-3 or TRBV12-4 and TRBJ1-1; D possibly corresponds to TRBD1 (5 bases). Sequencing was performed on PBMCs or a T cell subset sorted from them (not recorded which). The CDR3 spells CASSPLGGGSSEAFF. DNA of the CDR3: TGTGCCAGCAGTCCACTTGGGGGGGGTAGTTCTGAAGCTTTCTTT.